A few counts support the clone carrying this T cell receptor beta chain. What it recognizes is unknown. Profiling relied on immunoSEQ multiplex PCR, and the TCRdb table lists in-frame clones only, not all of them. The sample has 45,000 or so clones, about four fifths seen once. The sample is drawn from a study of T cells in localized non-small cell lung cancer. The germline V and J ends were trimmed by 3 bases and 8 bases, with 13 bases remaining between them. Germline lookup yields CDR1 LNHDA and CDR2 SQIVND (reference sequence). CDR3 length: 13 residues. Findings and caveats of the study: Analysis by sequencing included only one tumor region, so heterogeneity remains possible. It was uninvolved adjacent lung that showed the highest T cell clonality, exceeding tumor. A median about 50 of the top 100 tumor clones appeared in adjacent lung.

This TCR came from a man aged 35-69 years with stage III lung adenocarcinoma. This chain uses TRBV19 with TRBJ1-2, with no clear D. The source was peripheral blood mononuclear cells, collected before any cancer treatment. The DNA for the CDR3 is TGTGCCAGTAGTATGGGCCAACTTGGAGGCTACACCTTC. Its translation is CASSMGQLGGYTF.